These 23 T cell receptor beta chains were all obtained from the same sample, sequenced in a study of blood T cell repertoires in COVID-19. Using immunoSEQ multiplex PCR, the repertoire was profiled, and TCRdb retains in-frame clones only, with some absent. The table lists 53,000 or so clones, 85% to 95% of them singletons. The material sequenced was peripheral blood. These receptors all come from a human donor in a cohort sampled during active COVID-19.

The rearrangement links TRBV2 to TRBJ2-2, with D hard to call. V was trimmed by 5 bases and J by 3 bases, leaving 10 bases between them. The CDR3 has 14 residues. Germline CDR1 is SNHLY and CDR2 is FYNNEI. The CDR3 sequence: CASSPIVDTGELFF. The CDR3, as DNA: TGTGCCAGCAGTCCCATAGTGGACACCGGGGAGCTGTTTTTT.

This chain connects TRBV25-1 to TRBJ2-2; 8 nucleotides line up with TRBD1. V dropped 4 bases and J dropped 1; count of bases not matched to a gene: 2. From germline, CDR1 is MGHDK and CDR2 SYGVNS. The CDR3 spans 15 residues. Written as DNA, the CDR3 is TGTGCCAGCAGTGGGGGGACAGGGAACACCGGGGAGCTGTTTTTT. Its translation is CASSGGTGNTGELFF.

This chain connects TRBV5-6 to TRBJ1-5; D not certain. The CDR3 contains 14 residues. V lost 2 bases to trimming and J lost 7 bases, with 13 bases between them. The germline V gene encodes CDR1 SGHDT and CDR2 YYEEEE. The CDR3 coding sequence is TGTGCCAGCAGCTTTGGGGTGAGAGGGCAGCCCCAGCATTTT. Translating it yields CASSFGVRGQPQHF.

On this clone itself: One junction end disagrees with the germline gene, perhaps due to a read error. V and J are TRBV10-2 and TRBJ2-2; 10 bases align to TRBD1. CDR3 length equals 13 residues. Germline V gene data show CDR1 as WSHSY and CDR2 as SAAADI. CDR3 bases: TGCGCCAGCAGTGAGCTCGGGACAGGGGTGCTGTTTTTT. Its translation is CASSELGTGVLFF.

The rearrangement joins TRBV13 to TRBJ2-1; D is uncertain. This CDR3 has 18 amino acids. V lost 5 bases and J lost 0, with 20 bases in between. Germline V lookup: CDR1 PRHDT, CDR2 FYEKMQ (reference sequence). This chain's CDR3 is CASSHLSPFISSYNEQFF. The CDR3 DNA sequence: TGTGCCAGCAGCCACCTTAGTCCTTTTATTAGCTCCTACAATGAGCAGTTCTTC.

The chain has TRBV6-6 and TRBJ1-3; TRBD1 might be the D (5 bases). V lost 4 bases to trimming and J lost 0 bases, with 10 bases between them. There are 15 residues in the CDR3. The germline V gene encodes CDR1 MNHNY and CDR2 SVGAGI (reference sequence). The CDR3 loop reads CASSFPGSSGNTIYF. CDR3 in DNA: TGTGCCAGCAGTTTCCCAGGGTCCTCTGGAAACACCATATATTTT.

J is TRBJ2-1 and V is TRBV19; TRBD1 agrees at 9 bases. V shed 8 bases and J 3 bases; nucleotides not matched to a gene: 5. Germline V gives CDR1 LNHDA, CDR2 SQIVND (reference sequence). The CDR3 loop spans 14 amino acids. This CDR3 is CASADRGFYNEQFF. Here the CDR3 DNA reads TGTGCCAGTGCGGACAGGGGATTCTACAATGAGCAGTTCTTC.

The rearrangement joins TRBV27 to TRBJ2-3, with TRBD2 matching 7 bases. The CDR3 totals 15 residues. V gave up 6 bases and J gave up 8 bases; unmatched junction bases: 14. CDR1 MNHEY and CDR2 SMNVEV come from the germline V gene (reference sequence). CDR3 sequence reads: CASRTRGSTLGTQYF. The CDR3 nucleotides read TGTGCCAGCAGGACGCGGGGGTCCACTTTGGGTACGCAGTATTTT.

The V call is TRBV15, the J call TRBJ2-1; no definite D call. V lost 0 bases to trimming and J lost 9 bases, with 9 bases between them. Germline loops: CDR1 LNHNV, CDR2 YYDKDF (reference sequence). The CDR3 has 13 residues. Written as DNA, the CDR3 is TGTGCCACCAGCAGAGATCCATCATCTGAGCAGTTCTTC. Amino acid sequence: CATSRDPSSEQFF.

This chain connects TRBV11-1 to TRBJ2-7; TRBD1 matches at 7 bases. CDR3 length: 14 residues. The trim removed 1 base at V and 5 bases at J, leaving 5 bases unmatched. Germline values: CDR1 SGHAT, CDR2 FQDESV (reference sequence). CDR3 amino acids: CASSLGQGLHEQYF. The CDR3, as DNA: TGTGCCAGCAGCTTAGGACAGGGCCTCCACGAGCAGTACTTC.

This chain links TRBV7-9 with TRBJ2-1; no reliable D call. The V and J ends lost 0 bases and 0 bases respectively, with 6 bases between them. CDR1 and CDR2 (germline): SEHNR, FQNEAQ (reference sequence). The CDR3 runs to 15 residues. This CDR3 is CASSLAYSSYNEQFF. The CDR3 nucleotides read TGTGCCAGCAGCTTAGCATACAGCTCCTACAATGAGCAGTTCTTC.

The chain is built from TRBV19 and TRBJ2-2, with a tentative D call TRBD1 (5 bases). The CDR3 runs to 15 residues. Germline CDR1 and CDR2: LNHDA and SQIVND (reference sequence). V was clipped by 7 bases and J by 10 bases, with 22 bases between them. The CDR3 region is CASKGALGISAELFF. Written as DNA, the CDR3 is TGTGCCAGTAAAGGGGCCCTTGGTATCTCCGCGGAGCTGTTTTTT.

The chain joins TRBV29-1 to TRBJ2-2, with D unclear. CDR3 length: 12 residues. Germline V gene lookup returns CDR1 SQVTM and CDR2 ANQGSEA. V was clipped by 5 bases and J by 1 base, with 5 bases between them. CDR3 sequence reads: CSVTMNTGELFF. CDR3 sequence (DNA): TGCAGCGTTACAATGAACACCGGGGAGCTGTTTTTT.

This sequence joins TRBV3-1 (or the pseudogene TRBV3-2) and TRBJ1-2; D gene unclear. Per the germline V gene, CDR1 is LGHDT and CDR2 is YNNKEL (reference sequence). V was trimmed by 4 bases and J by 4 bases, leaving 19 bases between them. This CDR3 is built from 16 residues. CDR3 in amino acids: CASSLRVGGSTYGYTF. In DNA, the CDR3 is TGTGCCAGCAGCCTCCGGGTAGGTGGTTCTACCTATGGCTACACCTTC.

This clone was seen only once. This sequence joins TRBV18 and TRBJ1-1; 7 bases fit TRBD1. The V and J ends lost 4 bases and 4 bases, in that order; junction bases with no gene match: 3. The CDR3 runs 13 residues. The V gene's germline CDR1 is KGHSH and CDR2 LQKENI. The CDR3 reads CASSRAGGTEAFF. The CDR3 DNA follows: TGTGCCAGCTCACGGGCAGGGGGCACTGAAGCTTTCTTT.

The chain uses TRBV9 and TRBJ2-3, with D possibly TRBD2 on 6 matching bases. The CDR3 is 17 amino acids. Trimming cost V 2 bases and J 0 bases, with 16 bases left between them. The germline V gene encodes CDR1 SGDLS and CDR2 YYNGEE. CDR3 residues: CASSVLTSGTSTDTQYF. The CDR3 DNA sequence: TGTGCCAGCAGCGTTCTTACCTCCGGGACTAGCACAGATACGCAGTATTTT.

J is TRBJ2-5 and V is TRBV5-6; D possibly corresponds to TRBD2 (5 bases). Trimming shortened V by 4 bases and J by 1 base, and 17 bases separated the two germline ends. This CDR3 comprises 16 residues. Germline loops: CDR1 SGHDT, CDR2 YYEEEE. The CDR3 DNA reads as TGTGCCAGCAGCGCCCCCGGGGTGGTGGGCCAAGAGACCCAGTACTTC. Its translation: CASSAPGVVGQETQYF.

This clone is large. The chain employs TRBV5-5 and TRBJ2-1, with D perhaps matching TRBD2 (6 bases). Trimming stripped 4 bases from V and 5 bases from J, with 19 bases between. Germline loops: CDR1 SGHKS, CDR2 YYEKEE (reference sequence). The CDR3 spans 16 residues. The CDR3 region is CASSETLRGSHNEQFF. The CDR3 coding sequence is TGTGCCAGCAGCGAGACCCTACGGGGGAGCCACAATGAGCAGTTCTTC. The variable domain in full, completed from reference TRBV5-5 and TRBJ2-1, reads DAGVTQSPTHLIKTRGQQVTLRCSPISGHKSVSWYQQVLGQGPQFIFQYYEKEERGRGNFPDRFSARQFPNYSSELNVNALLLGDSALYLCASSETLRGSHNEQFFGPGTRLTVL.

The CDR3 sequence: CASSLGSSNQPQHF. CDR3 DNA: TGTGCCAGCAGCTTGGGCAGTTCTAATCAGCCCCAGCATTTT. The rearrangement joins TRBV5-6 to TRBJ1-5; D is uncertain. The V end was cut by 0 bases, the J end by 4 bases, with 8 bases between. The CDR3 sequence is 14 residues long. The germline gives CDR1 SGHDT, CDR2 YYEEEE. The complete variable domain, with remaining parts taken from reference TRBV5-6 and TRBJ1-5, reads DAGVTQSPTHLIKTRGQQVTLRCSPKSGHDTVSWYQQALGQGPQFIFQYYEEEERQRGNFPDRFSGHQFPNYSSELNVNALLLGDSALYLCASSLGSSNQPQHFGDGTRLSIL.

V gene TRBV30 combines with J gene TRBJ1-5; 9 positions match TRBD1. Germline lookup yields CDR1 GTSNPN and CDR2 SVGIG (reference sequence). V dropped 5 bases and J dropped 3; count of bases not matched to a gene: 2. CDR3 length: 13 amino acids. The CDR3 here is CAWGDRVNQPQHF. The CDR3 DNA reads as TGTGCCTGGGGGGACAGGGTCAATCAGCCCCAGCATTTT.

J is TRBJ2-1 and V is TRBV18; 9 bases agree with TRBD1. CDR1 and CDR2 from the germline V gene are KGHSH and LQKENI. The V and J ends lost 2 bases and 8 bases, in that order; junction bases with no gene match: 7. The CDR3 runs 15 residues. The CDR3 sequence is CASSPGTGNTDEQFF. The DNA of the CDR3 is TGTGCCAGCTCACCAGGGACAGGGAACACAGATGAGCAGTTCTTC. Full variable domain (outside the CDR3, taken from reference TRBV18 and TRBJ2-1): NAGVMQNPRHLVRRRGQEARLRCSPMKGHSHVYWYRQLPEEGLKFMVYLQKENIIDESGMPKERFSAEFPKEGPSILRIQQVVRGDSAAYFCASSPGTGNTDEQFFGPGTRLTVL.

The chain uses TRBV13 and TRBJ2-1; 9 nucleotides align to TRBD2. Germline V gene lookup returns CDR1 PRHDT and CDR2 FYEKMQ (reference sequence). V was clipped by 4 bases and J by 5 bases; unmatched bases: 9. The CDR3 contains 16 residues. CDR3 coding DNA: TGTGCCAGCAGCTCCCGACTAGCGGAGCTCAACAATGAGCAGTTCTTC. Its translation: CASSSRLAELNNEQFF.

This clone has just a few counts. CDR3 sequence (DNA): TGTGCCAGCAGTTACAGGGGGCCTCGGGATACGCAGTATTTT. Its protein is CASSYRGPRDTQYF. The chain couples TRBV27 to TRBJ2-3; TRBD1 aligns across 9 bases. CDR3 length: 14 amino acids. From germline, CDR1 is MNHEY and CDR2 SMNVEV (reference sequence). Trimming at V came to 4 bases and at J to 6 bases, leaving 5 bases not matched to a gene.